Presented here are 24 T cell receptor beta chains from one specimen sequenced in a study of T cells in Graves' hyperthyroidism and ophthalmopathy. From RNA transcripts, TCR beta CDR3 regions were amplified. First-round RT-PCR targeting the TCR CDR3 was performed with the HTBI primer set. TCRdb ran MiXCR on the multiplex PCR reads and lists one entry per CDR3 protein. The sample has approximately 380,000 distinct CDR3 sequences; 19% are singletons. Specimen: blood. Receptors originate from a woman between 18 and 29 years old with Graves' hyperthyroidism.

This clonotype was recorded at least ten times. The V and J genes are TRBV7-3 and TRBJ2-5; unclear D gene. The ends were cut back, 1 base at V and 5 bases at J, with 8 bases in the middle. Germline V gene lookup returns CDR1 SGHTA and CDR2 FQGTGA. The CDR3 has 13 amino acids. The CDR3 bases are TGTGCCAGCAGCTTAAACTATCGGGAGACCCAGTACTTC. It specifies CASSLNYRETQYF. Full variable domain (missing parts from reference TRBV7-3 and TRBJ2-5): GAGVSQTPSNKVTEKGKYVELRCDPISGHTALYWYRQSLGQGPEFLIYFQGTGAADDSGLPNDRFFAVRPEGSVSTLKIQRTERGDSAVYLCASSLNYRETQYFGPGTRLLVL.

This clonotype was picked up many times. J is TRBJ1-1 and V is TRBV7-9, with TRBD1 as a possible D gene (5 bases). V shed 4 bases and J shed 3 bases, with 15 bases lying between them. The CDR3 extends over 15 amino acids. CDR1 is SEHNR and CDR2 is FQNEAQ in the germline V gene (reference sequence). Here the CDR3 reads CASSSLSGADTEAFF. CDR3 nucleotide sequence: TGTGCCAGCAGCTCCCTCTCTGGGGCGGACACTGAAGCTTTCTTT.

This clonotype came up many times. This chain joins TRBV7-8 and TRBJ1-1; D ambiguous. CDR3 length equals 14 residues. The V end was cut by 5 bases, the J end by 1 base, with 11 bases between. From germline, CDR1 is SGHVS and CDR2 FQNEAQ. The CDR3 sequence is CASSPRVENTEAFF. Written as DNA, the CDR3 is TGTGCCAGCAGCCCCCGGGTCGAGAACACTGAAGCTTTCTTT.

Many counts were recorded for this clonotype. The CDR3 spells CASSFDRGTYEQYF. The DNA for the CDR3 is TGTGCCAGCAGCTTCGACAGGGGGACCTACGAGCAGTACTTC. The V gene is TRBV7-2, the J gene TRBJ2-7; 9 nucleotides match TRBD1. V gave up 3 bases and J gave up 2 bases; unmatched junction bases: 2. This CDR3 region has 14 residues. Germline assignment: CDR1 SGHTA and CDR2 FQGNSA.

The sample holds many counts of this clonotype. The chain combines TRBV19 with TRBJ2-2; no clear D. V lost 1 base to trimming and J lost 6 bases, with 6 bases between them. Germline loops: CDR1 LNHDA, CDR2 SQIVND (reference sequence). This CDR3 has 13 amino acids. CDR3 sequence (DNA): TGTGCCAGTAGTATAGGGGATTCCGGGGAGCTGTTTTTT. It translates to CASSIGDSGELFF.

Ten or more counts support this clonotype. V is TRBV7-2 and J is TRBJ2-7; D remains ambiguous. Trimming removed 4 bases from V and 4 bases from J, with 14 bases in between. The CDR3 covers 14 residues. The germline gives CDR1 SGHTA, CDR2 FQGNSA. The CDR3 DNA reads TGTGCCAGCAGCTCCGGTGGTGGGGAATACGAGCAGTACTTC. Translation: CASSSGGGEYEQYF.

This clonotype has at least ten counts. Written as DNA, the CDR3 is TGTGCCAGCTTCGAGGAAGGGTCCTACGAGCAGTACTTC. Translated: CASFEEGSYEQYF. The genes are TRBV6-5 and TRBJ2-7, with D unclear. The CDR3 consists of 13 residues. Per germline, CDR1 MNHEY and CDR2 SVGAGI. V was shortened by 8 bases and J by 1 base, with 12 bases between the two germline ends.

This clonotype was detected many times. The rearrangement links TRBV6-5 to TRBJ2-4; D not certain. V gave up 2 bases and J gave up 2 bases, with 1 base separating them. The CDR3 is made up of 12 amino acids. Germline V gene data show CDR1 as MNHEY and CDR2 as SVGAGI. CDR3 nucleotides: TGTGCCAGCAGTTACACCAAAAACATTCAGTACTTC. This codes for CASSYTKNIQYF.

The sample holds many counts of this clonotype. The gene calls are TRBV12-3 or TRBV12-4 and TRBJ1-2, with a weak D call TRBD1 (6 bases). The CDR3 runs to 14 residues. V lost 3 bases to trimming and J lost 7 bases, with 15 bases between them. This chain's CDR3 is CASSFNAGVGGYTF. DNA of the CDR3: TGTGCCAGCAGTTTTAACGCAGGGGTTGGTGGCTACACCTTC.

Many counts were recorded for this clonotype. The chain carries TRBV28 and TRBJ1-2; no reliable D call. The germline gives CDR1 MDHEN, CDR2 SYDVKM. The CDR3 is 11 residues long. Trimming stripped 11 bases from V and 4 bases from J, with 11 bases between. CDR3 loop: CAVSVLYGYTF. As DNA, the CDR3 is TGTGCCGTATCTGTCCTCTATGGCTACACCTTC.

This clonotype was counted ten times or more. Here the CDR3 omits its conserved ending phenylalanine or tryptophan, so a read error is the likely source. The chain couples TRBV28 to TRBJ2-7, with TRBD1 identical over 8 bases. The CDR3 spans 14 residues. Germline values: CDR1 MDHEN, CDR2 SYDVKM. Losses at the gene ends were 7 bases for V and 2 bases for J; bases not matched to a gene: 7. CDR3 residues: CASKMTGDPYEQYL. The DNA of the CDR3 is TGTGCCAGCAAAATGACAGGGGATCCCTACGAGCAGTACCTC.

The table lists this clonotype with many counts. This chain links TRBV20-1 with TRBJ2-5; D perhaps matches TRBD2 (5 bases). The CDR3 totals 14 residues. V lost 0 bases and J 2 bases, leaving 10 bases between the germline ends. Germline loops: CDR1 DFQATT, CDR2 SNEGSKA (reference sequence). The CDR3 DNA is TGCAGTGCTAGAGATATGCTAGCTCAAGAGACCCAGTACTTC. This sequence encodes CSARDMLAQETQYF.

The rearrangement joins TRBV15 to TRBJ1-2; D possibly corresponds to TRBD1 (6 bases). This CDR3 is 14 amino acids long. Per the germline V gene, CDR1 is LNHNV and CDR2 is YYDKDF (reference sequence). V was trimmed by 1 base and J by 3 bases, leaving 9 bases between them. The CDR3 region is CATSRVQGDYGYTF. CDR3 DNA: TGTGCCACCAGCAGAGTACAGGGTGACTATGGCTACACCTTC.

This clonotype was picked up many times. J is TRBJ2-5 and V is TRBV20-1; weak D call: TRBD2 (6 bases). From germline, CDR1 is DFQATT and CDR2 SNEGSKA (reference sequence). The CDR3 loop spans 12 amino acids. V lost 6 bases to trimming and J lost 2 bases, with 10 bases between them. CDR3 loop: CSAAGPQETQYF. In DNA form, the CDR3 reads TGCAGTGCGGCGGGGCCTCAAGAGACCCAGTACTTC.

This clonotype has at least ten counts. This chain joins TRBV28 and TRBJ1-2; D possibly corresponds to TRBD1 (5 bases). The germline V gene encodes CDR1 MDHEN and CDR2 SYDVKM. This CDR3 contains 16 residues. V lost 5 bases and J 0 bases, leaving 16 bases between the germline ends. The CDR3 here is CASSEPGTEANYGYTF. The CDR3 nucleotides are TGTGCCAGCAGTGAACCCGGGACCGAAGCTAACTATGGCTACACCTTC.

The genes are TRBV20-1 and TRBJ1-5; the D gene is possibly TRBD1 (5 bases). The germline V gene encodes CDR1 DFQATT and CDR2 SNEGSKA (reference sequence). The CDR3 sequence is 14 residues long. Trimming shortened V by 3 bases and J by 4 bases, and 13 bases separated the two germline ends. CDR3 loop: CSASVGTANQPQHF. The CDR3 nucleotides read TGCAGTGCTAGTGTCGGGACCGCAAATCAGCCCCAGCATTTT.

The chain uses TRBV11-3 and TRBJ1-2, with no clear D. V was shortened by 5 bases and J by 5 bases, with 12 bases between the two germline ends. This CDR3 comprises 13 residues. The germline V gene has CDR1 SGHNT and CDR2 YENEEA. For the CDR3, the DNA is TGTGCCAGCAGCGTTAACCCCCATTATGGCTACACCTTC. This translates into CASSVNPHYGYTF.

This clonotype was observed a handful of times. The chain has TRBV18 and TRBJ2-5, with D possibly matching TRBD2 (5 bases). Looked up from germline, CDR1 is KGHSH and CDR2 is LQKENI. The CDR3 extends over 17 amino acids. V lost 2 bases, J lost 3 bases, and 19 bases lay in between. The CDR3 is CASSPLGKEAQEETQYF. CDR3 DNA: TGTGCCAGCTCACCATTGGGAAAGGAGGCTCAAGAAGAGACCCAGTACTTC.

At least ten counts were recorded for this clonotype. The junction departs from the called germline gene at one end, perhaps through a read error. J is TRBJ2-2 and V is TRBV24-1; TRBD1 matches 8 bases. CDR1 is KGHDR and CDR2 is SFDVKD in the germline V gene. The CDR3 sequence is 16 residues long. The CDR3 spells CATGDGTGRITGELFF. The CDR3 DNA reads TGTGCCACCGGTGATGGGACAGGACGGATCACCGGGGAGCTGTTTTTT.

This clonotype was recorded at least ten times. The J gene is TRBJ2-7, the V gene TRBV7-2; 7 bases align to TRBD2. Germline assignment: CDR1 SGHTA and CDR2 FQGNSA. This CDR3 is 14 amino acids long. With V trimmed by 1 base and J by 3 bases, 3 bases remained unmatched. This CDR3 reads CASSLGLADYEQYF. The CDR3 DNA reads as TGTGCCAGCAGCTTAGGCCTAGCGGACTACGAGCAGTACTTC.

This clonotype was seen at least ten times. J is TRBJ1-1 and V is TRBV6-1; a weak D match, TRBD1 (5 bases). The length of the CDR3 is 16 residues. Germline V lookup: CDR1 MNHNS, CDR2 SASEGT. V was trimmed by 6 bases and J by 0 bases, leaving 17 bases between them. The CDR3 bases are TGTGCCAGCAGCAAATTCAGGGTCAATTTGAACACTGAAGCTTTCTTT. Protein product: CASSKFRVNLNTEAFF.

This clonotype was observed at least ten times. The CDR3 protein is CASSSNLSGNTIYF. The CDR3 coding sequence is TGTGCCAGCAGTTCGAATCTCTCTGGAAACACCATATATTTT. The V gene is TRBV12-3 or TRBV12-4, the J gene TRBJ1-3; D unresolved. V lost 4 bases and J lost 0, with 7 bases in between. This CDR3 is built from 14 residues.

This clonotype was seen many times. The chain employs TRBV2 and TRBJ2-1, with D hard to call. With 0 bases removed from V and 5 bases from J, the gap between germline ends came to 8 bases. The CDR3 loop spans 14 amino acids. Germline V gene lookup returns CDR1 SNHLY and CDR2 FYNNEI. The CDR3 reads CASSEAESHNEQFF. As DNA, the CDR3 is TGTGCCAGCAGTGAAGCTGAGAGCCACAATGAGCAGTTCTTC.

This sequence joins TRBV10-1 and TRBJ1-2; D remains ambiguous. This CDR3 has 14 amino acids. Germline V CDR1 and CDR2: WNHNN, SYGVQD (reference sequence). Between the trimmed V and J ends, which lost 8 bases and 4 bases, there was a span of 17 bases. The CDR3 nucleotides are TGCGCCAGCCCGACTAATGGCAGCCTCTATGGCTACACCTTC. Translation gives CASPTNGSLYGYTF.